One and the same sample provided the 8 T cell receptor beta chains below, sequenced in a study of T cell responses to AZD1222 COVID-19 vaccine. Sequencing was performed with immunoSEQ multiplex PCR; in TCRdb, only in-frame clones are kept and a portion is missing. Of roughly 180,000 clones in the sample, around 94% were seen once. Specimen: peripheral blood, collected 28 days after the second AZD1222 dose. The receptors were sampled from an adult who received the AZD1222 COVID-19 vaccine.

V is TRBV4-2 and J is TRBJ2-7; D uncertain. Per the germline V gene, CDR1 is LGHNA and CDR2 is YNFKEQ. The CDR3 totals 15 residues. V gave up 0 bases and J gave up 2 bases, with 11 bases separating them. The CDR3, as DNA: TGTGCCAGCAGCCAAGATAAGGGTCCACCCTACGAGCAGTACTTC. It is translated as CASSQDKGPPYEQYF.

The chain is built from TRBV13 and TRBJ1-1, with unresolved D. CDR1 is PRHDT and CDR2 is FYEKMQ in the germline V gene (reference sequence). This CDR3 has 14 residues. V was clipped by 5 bases and J by 1 base, with 11 bases between them. This CDR3 is CASSLRGKNTEAFF. The CDR3 nucleotides are TGTGCCAGCAGCCTCCGCGGGAAGAACACTGAAGCTTTCTTT.

This clone was observed a single time. This chain connects TRBV6-5 to TRBJ2-3, with TRBD1 matching over 10 bases. V was pared by 8 bases and J by 6 bases, with 8 bases of the junction left unmatched. Germline V gene lookup returns CDR1 MNHEY and CDR2 SVGAGI. The CDR3 consists of 14 residues. The CDR3 region has the DNA TGTGCCAGCCCTCGACAGGGGGCATGGGATACGCAGTATTTT. Translation gives CASPRQGAWDTQYF.

The gene calls are TRBV27 and TRBJ1-6; D might be TRBD1 (5 bases). CDR1 is MNHEY, CDR2 SMNVEV, per germline (reference sequence). Trimming took 6 bases from V and 2 from J, leaving 26 bases between them. The CDR3 runs to 20 residues. CDR3 DNA sequence: TGTGCCAGCAGGTACTATAAGCAGGGAGGTGGTAGGACCTATAATTCACCCCTCCACTTT. Translation gives CASRYYKQGGGRTYNSPLHF.

The J gene is TRBJ2-1, the V gene TRBV18; tentative D call: TRBD1 (5 bases). The CDR3 is 18 residues long. Per germline, CDR1 KGHSH and CDR2 LQKENI. Trimming pared 2 bases from V and 0 bases from J, leaving 17 bases between. Here the CDR3 DNA reads TGTGCCAGCTCACCAGGCGGCAGGGCAATAAGCTCCTACAATGAGCAGTTCTTC. Translation: CASSPGGRAISSYNEQFF.

The CDR3 bases are TGTGCCAGCAGGGGGTGGGGGGAGCGAACAGATACGCAGTATTTT. Its translation: CASRGWGERTDTQYF. The chain has TRBV27 and TRBJ2-3; tentatively, D is TRBD2 (6 bases). This CDR3 is built from 15 residues. Trimming pared 6 bases from V and 3 bases from J, leaving 16 bases between. Germline V CDR1 and CDR2: MNHEY, SMNVEV (reference sequence).

This clone was counted once. The chain joins TRBV10-1 to TRBJ2-1; maybe TRBD2 (5 bases). CDR1 and CDR2 (germline): WNHNN, SYGVQD (reference sequence). Trimming took 2 bases from V and 7 from J, leaving 27 bases between them. The CDR3 totals 19 residues. DNA for the CDR3: TGCGCCAGCAGTGAGACCCACCCCTCGCTTCTGACTACACTGAATGAGCAGTTCTTC. Its protein product is CASSETHPSLLTTLNEQFF.

J is TRBJ2-2 and V is TRBV11-2, with 7 nucleotides matching TRBD1. J gave up 0 bases and V 6 bases, and 10 bases lay outside the gene matches. The CDR3 consists of 17 residues. Germline CDR1 reads SGHAT; CDR2 reads FQNNGV. In DNA form, the CDR3 reads TGTGCCAGCAGACGACCGGGACAGAACGCGAACACCGGGGAGCTGTTTTTT. Amino acid sequence: CASRRPGQNANTGELFF.